These 28 T cell receptor beta chains were sequenced from one sample in a study of shared clonotypes between healthy human individuals. CD45RO-negative, CCR7-positively selected cells formed the naive CD8 fraction, excluding terminally differentiated effector memory CD45RA+ cells. Some clones are missing from TCRdb's copy, which holds only in-frame ones; the method was immunoSEQ multiplex PCR. The sample includes over 2,000,000 clones, about 93% seen only once; the top ten take around 1.7%. Sequenced: naive CD8+ T cells from PBMCs. The receptors come from a man aged 18 to 30 in good health. Some clones in this sample may be carry-over from other donors' samples.

V and J are TRBV19 and TRBJ1-1; D remains ambiguous. CDR3 length: 11 residues. Germline V lookup: CDR1 LNHDA, CDR2 SQIVND (reference sequence). V lost 8 bases and J 1 base, leaving 5 bases between the germline ends. For the CDR3, the DNA is TGTGCCAGTCACGGGAACACTGAAGCTTTCTTT. It specifies CASHGNTEAFF.

V and J are TRBV7-6 and TRBJ2-7, with D unresolved. Trimming left V 0 bases short and J 2 bases short, with 14 bases between. The CDR3 runs to 16 residues. Germline V lookup: CDR1 SGHVS, CDR2 FNYEAQ. CDR3 nucleotides: TGTGCCAGCAGCTTAGCGGTTGGGCCAGTCCCCTACGAGCAGTACTTC. This codes for CASSLAVGPVPYEQYF. Supplemented by reference TRBV7-6 and TRBJ2-7, the full variable domain reads GAGVSQSPRYKVTKRGQDVALRCDPISGHVSLYWYRQALGQGPEFLTYFNYEAQQDKSGLPNDRFSAERPEGSISTLTIQRTEQRDSAMYRCASSLAVGPVPYEQYFGPGTRLTVT.

Notes on this clone: Different DNA sequences within this sample yield the same CDR3. V gene TRBV7-9 combines with J gene TRBJ2-5; no definite D call. The J call may be in error: the DNA end matches TRBJ2-7 better. Germline CDR1 reads SEHNR; CDR2 reads FQNEAQ (reference sequence). This CDR3 region has 12 residues. CDR3 nucleotide sequence: TGTGCCAGCAGCCTGGGTTCCTACGAGCAGTACTTC. Translating it yields CASSLGSYEQYF.

The CDR3 is CASSVVALAGGTDTQYF. In DNA form, the CDR3 reads TGTGCCAGCAGCGTAGTCGCTTTAGCGGGAGGCACAGATACGCAGTATTTT. This sequence joins TRBV9 and TRBJ2-3; 9 nucleotides line up with TRBD2. The germline V gene has CDR1 SGDLS and CDR2 YYNGEE. This CDR3 contains 17 residues. V lost 0 bases and J lost 1; bases outside the gene matches: 6.

This sequence joins TRBV18 and TRBJ2-4; 7 nucleotides line up with TRBD1. The V gene end was trimmed by 3 bases and the J gene end by 8 bases; junction bases not matched to a gene: 10. The CDR3 length is 15 residues. Germline CDR1 KGHSH, CDR2 LQKENI. The CDR3 nucleotides read TGTGCCAGCTCACCGAGAGGACAGGCCATGGACATTCAGTACTTC. It specifies CASSPRGQAMDIQYF.

The chain combines TRBV29-1 with TRBJ2-5; no firm D call. The CDR3 totals 15 residues. V was cut by 0 bases and J by 2 bases, with 13 bases left in between. The germline CDR1 and CDR2 sequences are SQVTM and ANQGSEA. The CDR3 sequence is CSVEEASIRQETQYF. In DNA form, the CDR3 reads TGCAGCGTTGAAGAAGCGAGTATTCGACAAGAGACCCAGTACTTC.

This chain joins TRBV10-2 and TRBJ2-2; 7 bases fit TRBD1. This CDR3 contains 15 residues. The junction had 7 bases not matched to a gene; V was cut back by 6 bases and J by 3 bases. CDR1 is WSHSY, CDR2 SAAADI, per germline. This chain's CDR3 is CASREQGWDTGELFF. The CDR3 bases are TGCGCCAGCAGAGAACAGGGGTGGGACACCGGGGAGCTGTTTTTT.

The chain couples TRBV5-1 to TRBJ2-1, with 8 bases matching TRBD2. CDR3 length: 14 amino acids. The trim removed 6 bases at V and 5 bases at J, leaving 7 bases unmatched. Germline V CDR1 and CDR2: SGHRS, YFSETQ. The CDR3 DNA is TGCGCCAGCAATCCGGGAGGGCCCAACAATGAGCAGTTCTTC. It yields the protein CASNPGGPNNEQFF.

This clone was detected only once. This chain links TRBV10-3 with TRBJ2-1; the D gene is possibly TRBD2 (6 bases). This CDR3 region has 14 residues. Germline V gene data show CDR1 as ENHRY and CDR2 as SYGVKD. V lost 4 bases, J lost 8 bases, and 15 bases lay in between. This CDR3 reads CAISAGPEGDEQFF. Written as DNA, the CDR3 is TGTGCCATCAGTGCAGGGCCGGAGGGAGATGAGCAGTTCTTC.

The V and J genes are TRBV27 and TRBJ1-1; D may be TRBD1 (5 bases). There are 14 residues in the CDR3. V gave up 3 bases and J gave up 3 bases, with 11 bases separating them. Germline CDR1 reads MNHEY; CDR2 reads SMNVEV (reference sequence). CDR3: CASSFQGGYTEAFF. The CDR3, as DNA: TGTGCCAGCAGTTTTCAGGGCGGGTACACTGAAGCTTTCTTT.

This chain connects TRBV29-1 to TRBJ2-7, with D perhaps TRBD2 (5 bases). The CDR3 has 13 residues. Trimming stripped 6 bases from V and 4 bases from J, with 16 bases between. Germline CDR1 SQVTM, CDR2 ANQGSEA. The CDR3 DNA sequence: TGCAGCGTCCTTCCGGGGTCTCGGTACGAGCAGTACTTC. Translating gives CSVLPGSRYEQYF.

The chain employs TRBV27 and TRBJ2-3; D remains ambiguous. V lost 3 bases and J 3 bases, leaving 13 bases between the germline ends. Per germline, CDR1 MNHEY and CDR2 SMNVEV (reference sequence). This CDR3 region has 15 residues. CDR3 sequence: CASSLVRDATDTQYF. CDR3 bases: TGTGCCAGCAGTTTGGTGCGTGACGCGACAGATACGCAGTATTTT.

This clone was picked up one time. CDR3 loop: CASSPLPGQGHEQYF. The CDR3 nucleotides are TGTGCCAGCAGCCCTTTACCGGGACAGGGTCACGAGCAGTACTTC. The rearrangement links TRBV7-9 to TRBJ2-7, with 9 bases aligning to TRBD1. V was clipped by 5 bases and J by 5 bases; unmatched bases: 10. CDR3 length: 15 amino acids. The germline CDR1 and CDR2 sequences are SEHNR and FQNEAQ (reference sequence). The whole variable domain, filled in from reference TRBV7-9 and TRBJ2-7, reads DTGVSQNPRHKITKRGQNVTFRCDPISEHNRLYWYRQTLGQGPEFLTYFQNEAQLEKSRLLSDRFSAERPKGSFSTLEIQRTEQGDSAMYLCASSPLPGQGHEQYFGPGTRLTVT.

V is TRBV7-9 and J is TRBJ1-2; D is ambiguous. The germline V gene has CDR1 SEHNR and CDR2 FQNEAQ (reference sequence). The ends were cut back, 9 bases at V and 8 bases at J, with 10 bases in the middle. The CDR3 runs to 10 residues. The CDR3 DNA is TGTGCCAGTTACCGCGACGGCTACACCTTC. It codes for CASYRDGYTF. Complete variable domain (other parts from reference TRBV7-9 and TRBJ1-2): DTGVSQNPRHKITKRGQNVTFRCDPISEHNRLYWYRQTLGQGPEFLTYFQNEAQLEKSRLLSDRFSAERPKGSFSTLEIQRTEQGDSAMYLCASYRDGYTFGSGTRLTVV.

J is TRBJ1-5 and V is TRBV6-1; no clear D gene. This CDR3 is built from 16 residues. CDR1 MNHNS and CDR2 SASEGT come from the germline V gene. The V and J ends lost 2 bases and 4 bases respectively, with 15 bases between them. CDR3 amino acids: CASSEIRRSLNQPQHF. CDR3 nucleotides: TGTGCCAGCAGTGAAATCCGGAGGAGCCTAAATCAGCCCCAGCATTTT.

The chain has TRBV5-4 and TRBJ2-7, with D perhaps matching TRBD2 (6 bases). Germline CDR1 reads SGHNT; CDR2 reads YYREEE (reference sequence). There are 14 residues in the CDR3. V was clipped by 0 bases and J by 7 bases, with 14 bases between them. CDR3 nucleotide sequence: TGTGCCAGCAGCTTGGCCTTGACGGCGGGGGAGCAGTACTTC. It specifies CASSLALTAGEQYF.

This clone showed up just a few times. This chain connects TRBV27 to TRBJ2-7; TRBD1 matches at 8 bases. The germline gives CDR1 MNHEY, CDR2 SMNVEV (reference sequence). J gave up 6 bases and V 8 bases, and 6 bases lay outside the gene matches. The CDR3 is made up of 12 amino acids. CDR3 sequence (DNA): TGTGCCAGCGCCCGACAGGGGATCGAGCAGTACTTC. The encoded protein is CASARQGIEQYF.

This chain connects TRBV7-9 to TRBJ2-7, with unresolved D. V was shortened by 6 bases and J by 2 bases, with 23 bases between the two germline ends. This CDR3 spans 17 amino acids. Per germline, CDR1 SEHNR and CDR2 FQNEAQ (reference sequence). The CDR3 DNA follows: TGTGCCAGCAGTCCTAGTGACTCTCGGGCGGCCGCCTACGAGCAGTACTTC. Translating it yields CASSPSDSRAAAYEQYF.

The rearrangement links TRBV25-1 to TRBJ2-1; D not resolved. Deletions cut 6 bases from V and 4 bases from J, with 13 bases between. This CDR3 is 14 amino acids long. Germline CDR1 and CDR2: MGHDK and SYGVNS. In DNA, the CDR3 is TGTGCCAGCAGCGCAACCGTCGGTTACAATGAGCAGTTCTTC. Encoded protein: CASSATVGYNEQFF.

The chain links TRBV19 to TRBJ2-6, with D uncertain. The V gene lost 6 bases and the J gene lost 0 bases, with 18 bases spanning the gap. Germline CDR1 reads LNHDA; CDR2 reads SQIVND (reference sequence). The CDR3 spans 18 residues. CDR3 region: CASRPQDQWGSGANVLTF. The CDR3, as DNA: TGTGCCAGTAGACCTCAGGACCAATGGGGCTCTGGGGCCAACGTCCTGACTTTC. Full variable domain (outside the CDR3, taken from reference TRBV19 and TRBJ2-6): DGGITQSPKYLFRKEGQNVTLSCEQNLNHDAMYWYRQDPGQGLRLIYYSQIVNDFQKGDIAEGYSVSREKKESFPLTVTSAQKNPTAFYLCASRPQDQWGSGANVLTFGAGSRLTVL.

J is TRBJ2-5 and V is TRBV7-2; 7 bases align to TRBD1. V trimming: 6 bases; J trimming: 2 bases; junction bases outside the gene matches: 15. The germline gives CDR1 SGHTA, CDR2 FQGNSA. The CDR3 is 17 amino acids. For the CDR3, the DNA is TGTGCCAGCAGTTATCCCCCGGAGACAGGGCGACAAGAGACCCAGTACTTC. Translation gives CASSYPPETGRQETQYF. Complete variable domain (other parts from reference TRBV7-2 and TRBJ2-5): GAGVSQSPSNKVTEKGKDVELRCDPISGHTALYWYRQSLGQGLEFLIYFQGNSAPDKSGLPSDRFSAERTGGSVSTLTIQRTQQEDSAVYLCASSYPPETGRQETQYFGPGTRLLVL.

This clone has a single count. V is TRBV5-1 and J is TRBJ2-5; TRBD1 matches 7 bases. Germline V lookup: CDR1 SGHRS, CDR2 YFSETQ. V lost 4 bases, J lost 5 bases, and 5 bases stayed unmatched. The CDR3 runs to 13 residues. CDR3 residues: CASSGPTGETQYF. The CDR3 DNA sequence: TGCGCCAGCAGCGGACCGACAGGGGAGACCCAGTACTTC.

The chain has TRBV11-2 and TRBJ2-1, with 8 bases that match TRBD2. V lost 6 bases and J lost 4; bases outside the gene matches: 14. Germline-derived CDR1 and CDR2 are SGHAT and FQNNGV. This CDR3 is built from 17 residues. The CDR3: CASSFSITRGGYNEQFF. In DNA form, the CDR3 reads TGTGCCAGCAGTTTTAGTATCACCCGGGGGGGATACAATGAGCAGTTCTTC.

V and J are TRBV13 and TRBJ2-1; possible D gene TRBD2, 5 bases. V was clipped by 2 bases and J by 9 bases, with 11 bases between them. CDR1 is PRHDT and CDR2 is FYEKMQ in the germline V gene (reference sequence). The CDR3 extends over 13 amino acids. The CDR3: CASSLYRESEQFF. The CDR3 nucleotides read TGTGCCAGCAGCTTATATAGGGAGAGTGAGCAGTTCTTC.

The chain combines TRBV9 with TRBJ2-7; D may be TRBD1 (5 bases). This CDR3 is built from 15 residues. CDR1 SGDLS and CDR2 YYNGEE come from the germline V gene. Trimming took 0 bases from V and 3 from J, leaving 13 bases between them. The CDR3 reads CASSVAGLGHYEQYF. The CDR3 region has the DNA TGTGCCAGCAGCGTAGCTGGGTTGGGGCACTACGAGCAGTACTTC. Looking up the rest from reference TRBV9 and TRBJ2-7 gives the full variable domain: DSGVTQTPKHLITATGQRVTLRCSPRSGDLSVYWYQQSLDQGLQFLIQYYNGEERAKGNILERFSAQQFPDLHSELNLSSLELGDSALYFCASSVAGLGHYEQYFGPGTRLTVT.

This clone was counted a single time. The chain carries TRBV7-6 and TRBJ2-2, with 7 bases identical to TRBD1. The CDR3 spans 17 residues. Trimming took 0 bases from V and 1 from J; bases not matched to a gene: 5. Germline loops: CDR1 SGHVS, CDR2 FNYEAQ. Here the CDR3 DNA reads TGTGCCAGCAGCTTAGCAGAGGACAGGCTGAACACCGGGGAGCTGTTTTTT. As protein: CASSLAEDRLNTGELFF.

Comment on this clone: The same CDR3 also results from other DNA sequences found in this sample. The chain employs TRBV7-6 and TRBJ1-1; D gene ambiguous. The CDR3 has 13 residues. Germline V CDR1 and CDR2: SGHVS, FNYEAQ. Trimming removed 2 bases from V and 4 bases from J, with 8 bases in between. CDR3 region: CASSLSPGTEAFF. CDR3 coding DNA: TGTGCCAGCAGCTTATCTCCAGGCACTGAAGCTTTCTTT.

In this sample, this clone turned up once. The rearrangement links TRBV23-1 to TRBJ2-7; the D call may be TRBD1 or TRBD2 (6 bases each). TRBV23-1 is identified as an open reading frame with a role that is uncertain. This CDR3 is 17 amino acids long. Trimming removed 0 bases from V and 3 bases from J, with 18 bases in between. The DNA of the CDR3 is TGCGCCAGCAGTCAATCGAGGGGGGAGACAATCTTCTACGAGCAGTACTTC. This sequence encodes CASSQSRGETIFYEQYF.